This record looks at one TCR beta chain sequence and its context. Its target is not known. Trimming at V came to 1 base and at J to 5 bases, leaving 5 bases not matched to a gene. CDR3 length: 16 amino acids. The germline V gene has CDR1 LGHNA and CDR2 YSLEER. This entry is derived from a study of beta chain features in type 1 diabetes. Whole-study findings and limits: Moderately but significantly shorter TCRB CDR3s were found in Type 1 diabetes patients in all four CD4+ subsets.

One heparinised blood draw averaging about 120 mL was given by each donor. Sequenced material consisted of expressed TCRB transcripts (all of the isolated RNA was reverse transcribed). Generated by immunoSEQ multiplex PCR, the TCRdb table keeps only in-frame clones and is missing some. This table holds about 180,000 clones, almost 8% found once. The V and J genes are TRBV4-3 and TRBJ1-4; 9 positions match TRBD1. This TCR came from a man younger than 35 with type 1 diabetes. Sequencing input: central memory CD4+ T cells from blood. The CDR3 region is CASSQAPGTGNEKLFF. CDR3 DNA sequence: TGCGCCAGCAGCCAAGCCCCCGGGACAGGGAATGAAAAACTGTTTTTT.